This T cell receptor beta chain came from a study of T cells after yellow fever vaccination. Study results and caveats: Most clones from primary vaccination resurfaced after the booster (about 95% CD4, approximately 88% CD8).

In TCRdb, the 5' RACE reads were re-called with MiXCR into one record per CDR3 protein. The table records approximately 30,000 distinct CDR3 sequences, under 4.5% of them present only once. Germline CDR1 MNHEY, CDR2 SVGAGI. Trimming shortened V by 2 bases and J by 10 bases, and 9 bases separated the two germline ends. The CDR3 extends over 13 amino acids. The sample holds many counts of this clonotype. Its antigen remains unidentified. The chain couples TRBV6-5 to TRBJ1-6; D remains unclear. The sample consisted of CD8+ T cells sorted from PBMCs, taken 5 days after the yellow fever booster vaccination. The clonotype comes from a man aged 25 to 40 who received the YFV17D yellow fever vaccine. Here the CDR3 reads CASSYEARSPLHF. The CDR3, as DNA: TGTGCCAGCAGTTACGAGGCCCGCTCACCCCTCCACTTT.